This T cell receptor (beta chain) was captured by sequencing in a study of OX40 agonist ivuxolimab in advanced cancers. Produced via immunoSEQ multiplex PCR; TCRdb's table is partial and in-frame only. The sample shows 50,000 to 80,000 clones, around 84% of them seen only once. Trimming pared 9 bases from V and 0 bases from J, leaving 12 bases between. The CDR3 loop spans 14 amino acids. Germline loops: CDR1 SNHLY, CDR2 FYNNEI. The chain combines TRBV2 with TRBJ2-1, with D possibly being TRBD2 (5 bases). This clonotype was obtained from an adult with an advanced solid tumor such as melanoma, head and neck, liver or kidney cancer. The sequencing here drew on CD4+ or CD8+ T cells sorted from blood, taken in a trial of the OX40 agonist ivuxolimab. DNA for the CDR3: TGTGCCAGTTGGACTGATAGCTCCTACAATGAGCAGTTCTTC. It encodes CASWTDSSYNEQFF.